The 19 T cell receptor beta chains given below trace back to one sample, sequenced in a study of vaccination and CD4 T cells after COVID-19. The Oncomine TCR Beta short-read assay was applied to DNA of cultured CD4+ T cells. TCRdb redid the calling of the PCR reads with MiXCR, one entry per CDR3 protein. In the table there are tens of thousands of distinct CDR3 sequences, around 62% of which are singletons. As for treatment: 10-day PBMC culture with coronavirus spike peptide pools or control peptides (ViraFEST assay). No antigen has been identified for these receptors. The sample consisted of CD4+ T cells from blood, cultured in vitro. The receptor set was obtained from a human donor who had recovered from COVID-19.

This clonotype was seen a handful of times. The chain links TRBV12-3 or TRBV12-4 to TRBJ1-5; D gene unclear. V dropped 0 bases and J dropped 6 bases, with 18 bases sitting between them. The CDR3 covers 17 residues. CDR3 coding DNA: TGTGCCAGCAGTTTAGCCGGTGAGAAGGCCGTGGGTCAGCCCCAGCATTTT. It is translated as CASSLAGEKAVGQPQHF.

CDR3 bases: TGCAGCGTTGGGAGCGAGGGGGGTTTCGACATTCAGTACTTC. It yields the protein CSVGSEGGFDIQYF. The gene calls are TRBV29-1 and TRBJ2-4, with D possibly being TRBD1 or TRBD2 (6 bases each). The CDR3 is 14 residues long. The germline V gene has CDR1 SQVTM and CDR2 ANQGSEA. V lost 4 bases to trimming and J lost 8 bases, with 18 bases between them.

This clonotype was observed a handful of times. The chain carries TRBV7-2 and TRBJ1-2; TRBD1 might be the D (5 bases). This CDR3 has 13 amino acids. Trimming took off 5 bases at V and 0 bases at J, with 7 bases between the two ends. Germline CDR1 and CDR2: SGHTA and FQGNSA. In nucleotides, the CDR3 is TGTGCCAGCAGCGTACAGGCTAACTATGGCTACACCTTC. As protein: CASSVQANYGYTF.

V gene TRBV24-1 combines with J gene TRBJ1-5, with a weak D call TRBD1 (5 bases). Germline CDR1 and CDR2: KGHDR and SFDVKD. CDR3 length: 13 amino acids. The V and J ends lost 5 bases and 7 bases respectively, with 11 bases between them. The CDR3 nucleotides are TGTGCCACCAGTGGCCGGGGGGAACAGCCCCAGCATTTT. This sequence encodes CATSGRGEQPQHF.

The CDR3 spells CASSFGGTGKQETQYF. As DNA, the CDR3 is TGTGCCAGCAGTTTCGGGGGGACGGGTAAACAAGAGACCCAGTACTTC. The chain joins TRBV28 to TRBJ2-5; 7 bases are shared with TRBD2. Germline CDR1 is MDHEN and CDR2 is SYDVKM. The CDR3 length is 16 residues. J lost 2 bases, V lost 3 bases, and 9 bases had no gene match.

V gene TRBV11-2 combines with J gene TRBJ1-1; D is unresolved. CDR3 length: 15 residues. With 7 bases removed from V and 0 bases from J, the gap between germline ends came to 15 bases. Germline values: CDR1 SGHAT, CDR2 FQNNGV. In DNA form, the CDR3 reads TGTGCCAGCACCCCACCCGGCAAAATGAACACTGAAGCTTTCTTT. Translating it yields CASTPPGKMNTEAFF.

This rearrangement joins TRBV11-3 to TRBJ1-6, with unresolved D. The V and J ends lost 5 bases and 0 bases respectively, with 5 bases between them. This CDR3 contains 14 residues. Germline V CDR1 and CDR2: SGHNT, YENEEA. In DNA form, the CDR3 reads TGTGCCAGCAGCAAGAGCTCCTATAATTCACCCCTCCACTTT. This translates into CASSKSSYNSPLHF.

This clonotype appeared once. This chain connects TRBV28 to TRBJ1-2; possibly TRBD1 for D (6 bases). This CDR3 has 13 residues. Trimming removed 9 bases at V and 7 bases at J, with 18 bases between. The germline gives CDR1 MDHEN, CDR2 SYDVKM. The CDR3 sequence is CASRRGGRGGYTF. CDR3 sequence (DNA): TGTGCCAGTCGGAGAGGGGGACGTGGTGGCTACACCTTC.

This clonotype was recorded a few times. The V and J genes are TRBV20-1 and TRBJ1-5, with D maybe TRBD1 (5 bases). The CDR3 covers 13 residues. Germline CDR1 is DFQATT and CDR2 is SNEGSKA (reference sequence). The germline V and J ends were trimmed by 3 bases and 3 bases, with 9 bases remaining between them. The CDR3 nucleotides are TGCAGTGCTAGCCGGGACCACAATCAGCCCCAGCATTTT. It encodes CSASRDHNQPQHF.

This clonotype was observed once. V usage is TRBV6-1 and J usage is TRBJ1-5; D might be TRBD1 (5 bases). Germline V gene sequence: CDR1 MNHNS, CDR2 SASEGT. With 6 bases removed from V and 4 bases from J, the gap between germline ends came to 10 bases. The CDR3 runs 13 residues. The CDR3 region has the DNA TGTGCCAGCAGCCCTCAGGGAAATCAGCCCCAGCATTTT. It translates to CASSPQGNQPQHF.

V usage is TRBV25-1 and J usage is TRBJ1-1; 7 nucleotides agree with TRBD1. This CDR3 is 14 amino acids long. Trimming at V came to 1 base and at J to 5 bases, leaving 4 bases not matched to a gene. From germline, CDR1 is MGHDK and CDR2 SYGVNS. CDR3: CASSELTGNTEAFF. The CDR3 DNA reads TGTGCCAGCAGTGAATTGACAGGGAATACTGAAGCTTTCTTT.

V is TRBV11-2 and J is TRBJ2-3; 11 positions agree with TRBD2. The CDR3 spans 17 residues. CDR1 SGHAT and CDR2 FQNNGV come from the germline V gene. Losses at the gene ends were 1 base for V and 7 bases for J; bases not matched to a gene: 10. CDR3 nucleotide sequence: TGTGCCAGCAGCTTAGTTCCGCTAGCGGGAGGTCGGAATACGCAGTATTTT. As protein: CASSLVPLAGGRNTQYF.

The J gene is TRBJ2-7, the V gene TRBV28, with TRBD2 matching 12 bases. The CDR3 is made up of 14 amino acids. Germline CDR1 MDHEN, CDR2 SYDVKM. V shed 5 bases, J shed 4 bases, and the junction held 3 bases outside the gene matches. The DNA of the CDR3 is TGTGCCAGCAGTCCTAGCGGGAGGGCTTACGAGCAGTACTTC. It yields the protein CASSPSGRAYEQYF.

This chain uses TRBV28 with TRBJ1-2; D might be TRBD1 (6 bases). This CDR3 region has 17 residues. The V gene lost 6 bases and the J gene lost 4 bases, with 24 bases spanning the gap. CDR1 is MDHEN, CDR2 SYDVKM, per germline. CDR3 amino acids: CASSQTSTGGVGYGYTF. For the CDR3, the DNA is TGTGCCAGCAGCCAAACTTCGACAGGAGGGGTTGGCTATGGCTACACCTTC.

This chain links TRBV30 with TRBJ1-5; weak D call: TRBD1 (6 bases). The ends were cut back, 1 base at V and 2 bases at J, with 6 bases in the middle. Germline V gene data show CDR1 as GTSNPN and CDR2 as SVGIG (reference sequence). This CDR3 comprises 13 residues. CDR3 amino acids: CAWSDRGNQPQHF. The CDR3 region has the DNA TGTGCCTGGAGTGACAGGGGCAATCAGCCCCAGCATTTT.

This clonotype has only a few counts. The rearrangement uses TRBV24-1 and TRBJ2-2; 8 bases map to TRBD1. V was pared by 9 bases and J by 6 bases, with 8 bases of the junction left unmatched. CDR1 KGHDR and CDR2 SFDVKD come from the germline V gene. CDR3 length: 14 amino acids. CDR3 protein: CATPADREPGELFF. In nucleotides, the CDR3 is TGTGCCACCCCTGCGGACAGGGAACCCGGGGAGCTGTTTTTT.

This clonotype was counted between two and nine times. The CDR3 DNA follows: TGTGCCAGCATAGGGAACGGGAGGGATAATTCACCCCTCCACTTT. Its translation is CASIGNGRDNSPLHF. V is TRBV2 and J is TRBJ1-6; D ambiguous. V dropped 7 bases and J dropped 5 bases, with 15 bases sitting between them. The CDR3 is made up of 15 amino acids. Germline CDR1 reads SNHLY; CDR2 reads FYNNEI.

The CDR3 loop reads CSARTTGLGYTF. The CDR3 nucleotides are TGCAGTGCTAGGACTACAGGGTTGGGCTACACCTTC. The chain combines TRBV20-1 with TRBJ1-2; tentatively, D is TRBD1 (6 bases). The V end lost 3 bases, the J end lost 8 bases, and 13 bases lay between the germline ends. Germline values: CDR1 DFQATT, CDR2 SNEGSKA (reference sequence). CDR3 length: 12 amino acids.

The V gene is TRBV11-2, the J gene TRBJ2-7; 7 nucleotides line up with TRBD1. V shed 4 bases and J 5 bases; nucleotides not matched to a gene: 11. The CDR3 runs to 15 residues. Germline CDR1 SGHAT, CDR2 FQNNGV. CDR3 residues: CASSYEGGAGHEQYF. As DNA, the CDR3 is TGTGCCAGCAGCTACGAAGGGGGCGCGGGCCACGAGCAGTACTTC.